This T cell receptor beta chain was identified in a study of patients and donors after allogeneic stem cell transplantation. TCRdb independently ran MiXCR on the RT-PCR reads; one entry per CDR3 protein. The repertoire consists of approximately 160,000 distinct CDR3 sequences, with 25% to 35% occurring once and the leading ten covering about 3.3%. The germline V and J ends were trimmed by 0 bases and 8 bases, with 5 bases remaining between them. The germline CDR1 and CDR2 sequences are GTSNPN and SVGIG (reference sequence). This CDR3 is built from 11 residues. This receptor was obtained from a human donor who was either an allogeneic HSCT recipient or a stem cell or donor lymphocyte infusion donor (not recorded which). It is not recorded whose cells these are; they may come from a transplant donor. The chain uses TRBV30 and TRBJ2-1; perhaps D is TRBD1 or TRBD2 (5 bases each). Sequencing used blood, either unsorted or a sorted T cell fraction (not recorded which). CDR3 nucleotide sequence: TGTGCCTGGAGTGTGGGACATGAGCAGTTCTTC. Translating it yields CAWSVGHEQFF.